This T cell receptor (beta chain) was profiled in a study of neurological immune-mediated disorders. TCRdb ran MiXCR on the 5' RACE reads and lists one entry per CDR3 protein. In the table there are tens of thousands of distinct CDR3 sequences, approximately 7% of which are singletons. There are many counts of this clonotype. Trimming shortened V by 3 bases and J by 3 bases, and 12 bases separated the two germline ends. This CDR3 has 14 amino acids. In germline, CDR1 is KGHSH, CDR2 LQKENI. Specimen: PBMCs. The chain has TRBV18 and TRBJ2-7; D is perhaps TRBD2 (5 bases). This TCR was recovered from a middle-aged woman in good health. The CDR3 DNA is TGTGCCAGCTCACCGGCGGGTTTTCACTACGAGCAGTACTTC. As protein: CASSPAGFHYEQYF.